Sequencing of this T cell receptor (beta chain) was carried out in a study of neoadjuvant anti-PD-1 for oral cavity cancer. Overall study: Patients without progression received a fourth nivolumab dose around day 43, then surgical resection on days 50-56.

Two replicates per tumor sample, mostly from about 5.2 ug of genomic DNA. Clones were read by immunoSEQ multiplex PCR, and TCRdb kept only the in-frame ones, dropping some. The data hold 14,000 to 15,000 clones, with roughly 40% observed a single time. In its sample, this clone was seen a few times. Its antigen remains unidentified. Notes on the study in general: Only three patients per response group were TCR-analyzed; validation needed. Greater tumor shrinkage accompanied bigger post-treatment sizes of preexisting clones.

Sample time point: after neoadjuvant nivolumab, at surgical resection. CDR1 is WNHNN, CDR2 SYGVQD, per germline (reference sequence). Trimming took off 5 bases at V and 1 base at J, with 8 bases between the two ends. This CDR3 spans 13 amino acids. The chain joins TRBV10-1 to TRBJ2-5, with D hard to call. Specimen: tumor tissue, collected after nivolumab (anti-PD-1) treatment. This sequence originates from a person aged 40 to 85 with oral cavity squamous cell carcinoma. Here the CDR3 reads CASSLAPQETQYF. CDR3 nucleotides: TGCGCCAGCAGTCTGGCACCCCAAGAGACCCAGTACTTC.